These 9 T cell receptor beta chains were sequenced from one sample in a study of blood T cell repertoires in COVID-19. Profiled with immunoSEQ multiplex PCR; TCRdb holds only in-frame clones, not every one. The sample lists 130,000 to 150,000 clones, approximately 85% occurring once. The sample was peripheral blood. The origin of the receptors is a woman aged 55-75 years with COVID-19, enrolled during active disease.

The chain links TRBV29-1 to TRBJ1-4, with 7 bases lining up with TRBD1. Unmatched junction bases numbered 6, after V lost 7 bases and J lost 4 bases. The CDR3 runs 13 residues. CDR1 and CDR2 from the germline V gene are SQVTM and ANQGSEA. In nucleotides, the CDR3 is TGCAGCGCGCACGGGACAGTTAATGAAAAACTGTTTTTT. This sequence encodes CSAHGTVNEKLFF.

The gene calls are TRBV11-3 and TRBJ1-1, with D hard to call. Trimming cost V 8 bases and J 0 bases, with 10 bases left between them. There are 13 residues in the CDR3. Germline CDR1 is SGHNT and CDR2 is YENEEA. DNA of the CDR3: TGTGCCAGCTCCCGCGGGGTGAACACTGAAGCTTTCTTT. This encodes CASSRGVNTEAFF.

V is TRBV19 and J is TRBJ1-5; 7 bases are shared with TRBD1. Germline V gives CDR1 LNHDA, CDR2 SQIVND (reference sequence). This CDR3 has 15 amino acids. The junction had 5 bases not matched to a gene; V was cut back by 3 bases and J by 3 bases. The CDR3 spells CASSMQGGHNQPQHF. CDR3 DNA: TGTGCCAGTAGTATGCAAGGGGGCCACAATCAGCCCCAGCATTTT. Full variable domain (remainder filled in from reference TRBV19 and TRBJ1-5): DGGITQSPKYLFRKEGQNVTLSCEQNLNHDAMYWYRQDPGQGLRLIYYSQIVNDFQKGDIAEGYSVSREKKESFPLTVTSAQKNPTAFYLCASSMQGGHNQPQHFGDGTRLSIL.

This clone came up a few times. The CDR3 nucleotides are TGTGCCATCAGTGAGTTGACAGGGCAGAGGGAGACCCAGTACTTC. This encodes CAISELTGQRETQYF. V gene TRBV10-3 combines with J gene TRBJ2-5, with 7 bases identical to TRBD1. Trimming cost V 1 base and J 5 bases; bases outside gene matches: 7. Germline V CDR1 and CDR2: ENHRY, SYGVKD. There are 15 residues in the CDR3.

The chain has TRBV27 and TRBJ1-2; no firm D call. The germline V and J ends were trimmed by 5 bases and 0 bases, with 7 bases remaining between them. This CDR3 is 13 amino acids long. The germline CDR1 and CDR2 sequences are MNHEY and SMNVEV (reference sequence). In DNA, the CDR3 is TGTGCCAGCAGTCGGGGTCCTAACTATGGCTACACCTTC. Its protein product is CASSRGPNYGYTF.

V and J are TRBV6-5 and TRBJ2-5; TRBD2 matches at 14 bases. V dropped 6 bases and J dropped 5; count of bases not matched to a gene: 5. This CDR3 region has 15 residues. Per germline, CDR1 MNHEY and CDR2 SVGAGI. The CDR3 loop reads CASRPGLAGGETQYF. DNA of the CDR3: TGTGCCAGCAGACCCGGACTAGCGGGGGGTGAGACCCAGTACTTC.

The CDR3 loop reads CASSVPGGDQPQHF. The CDR3 DNA is TGTGCCAGCAGTGTACCAGGGGGCGATCAGCCCCAGCATTTT. V usage is TRBV2 and J usage is TRBJ1-5; 8 bases are shared with TRBD1. This CDR3 has 14 amino acids. The V gene end was trimmed by 4 bases and the J gene end by 5 bases; junction bases not matched to a gene: 4. Germline V gene lookup returns CDR1 SNHLY and CDR2 FYNNEI. Using reference TRBV2 and TRBJ1-5 for the parts outside the CDR3, the full variable domain is EPEVTQTPSHQVTQMGQEVILRCVPISNHLYFYWYRQILGQKVEFLVSFYNNEISEKSEIFDDQFSVERPDGSNFTLKIRSTKLEDSAMYFCASSVPGGDQPQHFGDGTRLSIL.

A single count supports this clone. The V and J genes are TRBV5-8 and TRBJ1-4; D is unclear. Trimming left V 3 bases short and J 5 bases short, with 5 bases between. CDR3 length: 12 amino acids. Germline V lookup: CDR1 SGHTS, CDR2 YDEGEE. The CDR3 is CASSSFNEKLFF. CDR3 coding DNA: TGTGCCAGCAGCTCATTCAATGAAAAACTGTTTTTT. The entire variable domain, with the rest obtained from reference TRBV5-8 and TRBJ1-4, is as follows: EAGVTQSPTHLIKTRGQQATLRCSPISGHTSVYWYQQALGLGLQFLLWYDEGEERNRGNFPPRFSGRQFPNYSSELNVNALELEDSALYLCASSSFNEKLFFGSGTQLSVL.

This sequence joins TRBV5-1 and TRBJ2-6, with D possibly TRBD1 on 6 matching bases. This CDR3 is 16 amino acids long. V lost 4 bases and J lost 5, with 16 bases in between. Germline loops: CDR1 SGHRS, CDR2 YFSETQ. CDR3 region: CASSDWDTIRANVLTF. In nucleotides, the CDR3 is TGCGCCAGCAGCGACTGGGACACCATCCGGGCCAACGTCCTGACTTTC.